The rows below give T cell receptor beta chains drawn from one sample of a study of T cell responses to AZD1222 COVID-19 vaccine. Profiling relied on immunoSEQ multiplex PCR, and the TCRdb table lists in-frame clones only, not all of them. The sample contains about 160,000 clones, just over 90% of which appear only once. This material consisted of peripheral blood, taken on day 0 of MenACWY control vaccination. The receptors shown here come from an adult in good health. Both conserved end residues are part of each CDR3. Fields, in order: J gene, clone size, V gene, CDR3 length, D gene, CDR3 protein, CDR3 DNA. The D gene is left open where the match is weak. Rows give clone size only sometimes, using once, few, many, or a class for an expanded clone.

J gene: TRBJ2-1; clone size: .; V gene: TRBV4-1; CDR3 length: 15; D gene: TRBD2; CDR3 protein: CASSPFASGSYEQFF; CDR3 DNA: TGCGCCAGCAGCCCCTTTGCTAGCGGGAGCTATGAGCAGTTCTTC
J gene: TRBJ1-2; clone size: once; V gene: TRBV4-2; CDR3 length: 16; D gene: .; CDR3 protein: CASSLWRGEEGYGYTF; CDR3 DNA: TGTGCCAGCAGCCTCTGGAGAGGGGAGGAAGGATATGGCTACACCTTC
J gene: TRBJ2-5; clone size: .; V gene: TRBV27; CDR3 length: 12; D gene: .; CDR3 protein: CASWRPQETQYF; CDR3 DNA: TGTGCCAGCTGGCGGCCACAAGAGACCCAGTACTTC
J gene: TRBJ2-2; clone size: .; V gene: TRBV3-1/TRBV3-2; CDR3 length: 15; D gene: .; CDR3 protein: CASLLSGESTGELFF; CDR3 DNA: TGTGCCAGCCTTTTATCAGGGGAAAGCACCGGGGAGCTGTTTTTT
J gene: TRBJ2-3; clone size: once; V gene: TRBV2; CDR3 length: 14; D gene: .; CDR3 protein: CARDSQSFTDTQYF; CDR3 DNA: TGTGCCAGAGACTCTCAATCGTTCACAGATACGCAGTATTTT
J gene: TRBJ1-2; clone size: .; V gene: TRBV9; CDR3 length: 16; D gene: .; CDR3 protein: CASSHPVVEYPYGYTF; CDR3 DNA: TGTGCCAGCAGCCACCCCGTGGTGGAGTACCCCTATGGCTACACCTTC
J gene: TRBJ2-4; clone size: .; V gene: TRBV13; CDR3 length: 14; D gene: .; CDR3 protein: CASSDRGPGRSLYF; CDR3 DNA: TGTGCCAGCAGCGACCGTGGACCTGGACGAAGTTTGTACTTC
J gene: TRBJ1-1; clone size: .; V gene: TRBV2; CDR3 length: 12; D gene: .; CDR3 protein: CASNWAGGEAFF; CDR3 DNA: TGTGCCAGCAATTGGGCGGGAGGTGAAGCTTTCTTT
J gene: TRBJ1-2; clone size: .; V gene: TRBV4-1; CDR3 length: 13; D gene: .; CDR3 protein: CASSQGSGYGYTF; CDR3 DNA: TGCGCCAGCAGCCAAGGCAGTGGCTATGGCTACACCTTC
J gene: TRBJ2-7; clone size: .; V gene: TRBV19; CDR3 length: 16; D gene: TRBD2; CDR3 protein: CASKSLAGGNSYEQYF; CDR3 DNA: TGTGCCAGTAAATCGTTAGCGGGAGGGAACTCCTACGAGCAGTACTTC
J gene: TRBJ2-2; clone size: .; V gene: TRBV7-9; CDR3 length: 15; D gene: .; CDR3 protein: CASSLVGGAVGELFF; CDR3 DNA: TGTGCCAGCAGCTTAGTAGGGGGAGCGGTCGGGGAGCTGTTTTTT
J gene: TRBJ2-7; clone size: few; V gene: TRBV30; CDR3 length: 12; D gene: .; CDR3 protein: CAWKGESYEQYF; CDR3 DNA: TGTGCCTGGAAAGGGGAATCCTACGAGCAGTACTTC
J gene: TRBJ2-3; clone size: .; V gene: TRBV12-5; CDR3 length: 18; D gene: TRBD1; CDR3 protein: CASGSGQGAPASTDTQYF; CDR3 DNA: TGTGCTAGTGGTTCGGGACAGGGGGCACCGGCCAGCACAGATACGCAGTATTTT
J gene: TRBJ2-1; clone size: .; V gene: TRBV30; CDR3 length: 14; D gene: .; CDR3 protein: CAWSGWRGYNEQFF; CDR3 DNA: TGTGCCTGGAGTGGGTGGCGGGGCTACAATGAGCAGTTCTTC
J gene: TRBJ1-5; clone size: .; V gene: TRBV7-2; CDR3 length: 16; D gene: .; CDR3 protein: CASSLWSVQGEQPQHF; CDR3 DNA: TGTGCCAGCAGCTTATGGTCTGTCCAAGGGGAACAGCCCCAGCATTTT
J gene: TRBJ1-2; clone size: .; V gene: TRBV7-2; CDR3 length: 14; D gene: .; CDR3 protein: CASSLGTGNYGYTF; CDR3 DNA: TGTGCCAGCAGCTTGGGGACGGGGAACTATGGCTACACCTTC
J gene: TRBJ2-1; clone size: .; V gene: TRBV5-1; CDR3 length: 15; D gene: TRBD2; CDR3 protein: CASSLGTSTDNEQFF; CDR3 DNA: TGCGCCAGCAGCTTGGGGACTAGCACGGACAATGAGCAGTTCTTC
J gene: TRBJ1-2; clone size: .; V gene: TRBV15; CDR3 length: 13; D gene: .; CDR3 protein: CATSRRPSYGYTF; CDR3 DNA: TGTGCCACCAGCAGACGTCCGAGCTATGGCTACACCTTC
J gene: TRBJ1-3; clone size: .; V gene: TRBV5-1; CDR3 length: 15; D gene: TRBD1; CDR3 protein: CASSLGDRAGNTIYF; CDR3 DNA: TGCGCCAGCAGCTTGGGGGACAGAGCTGGAAACACCATATATTTT
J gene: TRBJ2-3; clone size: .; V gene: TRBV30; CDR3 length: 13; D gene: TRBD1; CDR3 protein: CAWRRPGGDTQYF; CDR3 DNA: TGTGCCTGGAGGAGACCAGGGGGAGATACGCAGTATTTT
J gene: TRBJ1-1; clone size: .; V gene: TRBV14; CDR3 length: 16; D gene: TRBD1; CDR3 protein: CASSQGRQGEKTEAFF; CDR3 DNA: TGTGCCAGCAGCCAAGGTCGACAGGGGGAAAAAACTGAAGCTTTCTTT
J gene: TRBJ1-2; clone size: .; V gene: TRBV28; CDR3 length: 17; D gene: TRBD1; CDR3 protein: CASSPRYRGRGNYGYTF; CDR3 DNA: TGTGCCAGCAGCCCTCGCTACAGGGGGCGCGGTAACTATGGCTACACCTTC
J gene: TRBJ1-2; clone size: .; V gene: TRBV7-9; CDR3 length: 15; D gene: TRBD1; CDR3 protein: CASSLAIQGGLGYTF; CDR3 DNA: TGTGCCAGCAGCTTAGCTATACAGGGGGGTCTTGGCTACACCTTC
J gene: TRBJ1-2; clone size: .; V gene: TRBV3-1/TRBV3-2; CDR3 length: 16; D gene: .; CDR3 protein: CASSQDSMGTSRGYTF; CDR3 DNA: TGTGCCAGCAGCCAAGATAGCATGGGGACTTCCCGAGGCTACACCTTC
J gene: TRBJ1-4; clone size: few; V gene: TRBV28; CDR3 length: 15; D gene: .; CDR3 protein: CASSLKRDGYEKLFF; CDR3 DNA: TGTGCCAGCAGTTTGAAAAGGGACGGTTATGAAAAACTGTTTTTT
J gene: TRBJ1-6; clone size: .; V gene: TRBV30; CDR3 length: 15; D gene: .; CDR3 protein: CAWRKWGRAPSPLHF; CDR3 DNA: TGTGCCTGGAGGAAATGGGGCCGAGCCCCTTCACCCCTCCACTTT
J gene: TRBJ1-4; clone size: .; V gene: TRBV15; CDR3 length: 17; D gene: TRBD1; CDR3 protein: CATSSGRTGTANEKLFF; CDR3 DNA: TGTGCCACCAGCAGTGGGAGGACCGGGACAGCTAATGAAAAACTGTTTTTT
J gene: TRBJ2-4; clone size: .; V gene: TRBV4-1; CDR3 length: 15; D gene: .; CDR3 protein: CASSQILDRRNIQYF; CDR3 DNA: TGCGCCAGCAGCCAGATTCTCGACAGGAGAAACATTCAGTACTTC
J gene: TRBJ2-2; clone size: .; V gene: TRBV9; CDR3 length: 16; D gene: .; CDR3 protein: CASSVVSGALGGELFF; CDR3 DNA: TGTGCCAGCAGCGTAGTTAGTGGCGCGTTGGGCGGGGAGCTGTTTTTT
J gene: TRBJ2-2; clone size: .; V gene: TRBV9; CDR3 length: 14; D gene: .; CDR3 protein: CASSVGPYTGELFF; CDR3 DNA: TGTGCCAGCAGTGTAGGTCCTTACACCGGGGAGCTGTTTTTT
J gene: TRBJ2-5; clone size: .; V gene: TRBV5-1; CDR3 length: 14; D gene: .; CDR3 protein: CASSSGHNQETQYF; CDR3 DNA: TGCGCCAGCAGCTCGGGACACAACCAAGAGACCCAGTACTTC
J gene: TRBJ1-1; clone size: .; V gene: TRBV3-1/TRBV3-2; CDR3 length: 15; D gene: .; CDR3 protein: CASSPEGVANTEAFF; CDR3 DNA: TGTGCCAGCAGCCCCGAAGGGGTAGCGAACACTGAAGCTTTCTTT